A selection of T cell receptor beta chains follows, all from one sample in a study of cytomegalovirus exposure and HLA in healthy donors. Only in-frame clones appear in the TCRdb table, and some are missing; sequencing was by immunoSEQ multiplex PCR. The sample consists of approximately 170,000 clones, about four fifths of them appearing once. Sequences were obtained from PBMCs. These receptors were taken from a male donor in good health and CMV-seronegative. The CDR3 runs from the conserved cysteine through the conserved F or W. D genes are given only for firm matches. The size field is filled for only some rows; it gives once, few, many or a size class.

cdr3_aa	cdr3_nt	d_call	v_call	j_call	clone_size
CASSSTDGAYEQYF	TGTGCCAGCAGCTCCACGGACGGGGCCTACGAGCAGTACTTC	-	TRBV5-6	TRBJ2-7	-
CASTPTGGSYEQYF	TGTGCCAGCACGCCGACAGGGGGTTCCTACGAGCAGTACTTC	TRBD1	TRBV6-1	TRBJ2-7	-
CASSPRTVRYGYTF	TGTGCCAGCAGCCCCCGGACAGTTAGATATGGCTACACCTTC	-	TRBV9	TRBJ1-2	-
CASSSTGTGLYEQYF	TGTGCCAGCAGTTCAACCGGGACAGGACTCTACGAGCAGTACTTC	TRBD1	TRBV27	TRBJ2-7	-
CASSTQPNQPQHF	TGTGCCAGCAGTACACAGCCTAATCAGCCCCAGCATTTT	-	TRBV2	TRBJ1-5	-
CAWADRGYNEKLFF	TGTGCCTGGGCGGACAGGGGATACAATGAAAAACTGTTTTTT	TRBD1	TRBV30	TRBJ1-4	-
CASSSRDRAFHPNTGELFF	TGTGCCAGCAGCTCCCGGGACAGGGCCTTCCATCCGAACACCGGGGAGCTGTTTTTT	TRBD1	TRBV7-3	TRBJ2-2	-
CASSDERGDEQYF	TGTGCCAGCAGTGATGAGCGGGGCGACGAGCAGTACTTC	TRBD2	TRBV2	TRBJ2-7	-
CSVEDRGTGTVGYTF	TGCAGCGTTGAAGATCGCGGGACAGGGACTGTAGGCTACACCTTC	TRBD1	TRBV29-1	TRBJ1-2	-
CAISGGSTDTQYF	TGTGCCATCAGTGGAGGGAGCACAGATACGCAGTATTTT	-	TRBV10-3	TRBJ2-3	-
CASSPLRGKAEQYF	TGTGCCAGCTCACCACTAAGGGGGAAGGCCGAGCAGTACTTC	-	TRBV18	TRBJ2-7	-
CASSIGGSGQPQHF	TGTGCCAGTAGTATCGGAGGGTCCGGGCAGCCCCAGCATTTT	-	TRBV19	TRBJ1-5	few
CASSLGRQGNYEQYF	TGTGCCAGCAGCTTGGGGCGACAGGGTAACTACGAGCAGTACTTC	TRBD1	TRBV5-4	TRBJ2-7	-
CASSMDSSNQPQHF	TGTGCCAGCAGTATGGACAGCAGCAATCAGCCCCAGCATTTT	-	TRBV6-5	TRBJ1-5	-
CASSQAPDRGLQPQHF	TGTGCCAGCAGCCAAGCGCCGGACAGGGGGCTTCAGCCCCAGCATTTT	TRBD1	TRBV4-2	TRBJ1-5	-
CASSPRLYNEQFF	TGTGCCAGCAGTCCACGACTCTACAATGAGCAGTTCTTC	-	TRBV28	TRBJ2-1	-
CASSYQRERNTQYF	TGTGCCAGCAGTTACCAGCGGGAGAGAAATACGCAGTATTTT	TRBD2	TRBV6-5	TRBJ2-3	-
CAIRGAGTEAFF	TGTGCCATCAGAGGCGCGGGCACTGAAGCTTTCTTT	-	TRBV10-3	TRBJ1-1	-
CASSFGQGSYGYTF	TGTGCCAGCAGTTTCGGACAGGGTAGCTATGGCTACACCTTC	TRBD1	TRBV27	TRBJ1-2	-
CASSSPGRGRNTEAFF	TGTGCCAGCAGTTCACCGGGACGGGGGAGGAACACTGAAGCTTTCTTT	-	TRBV27	TRBJ1-1	-
CASSEGRGYQPQHF	TGTGCCAGCAGTGAAGGGCGGGGTTATCAGCCCCAGCATTTT	-	TRBV6-1	TRBJ1-5	-
CASRLTSGRYEQYF	TGTGCCAGCAGACTGACTAGCGGGAGATACGAGCAGTACTTC	TRBD2	TRBV6-6	TRBJ2-7	-
CASSLGRESNQPQHF	TGTGCCAGCAGCTTGGGCAGGGAAAGCAATCAGCCCCAGCATTTT	-	TRBV7-9	TRBJ1-5	-
CASSLAGGQSYEQYF	TGTGCCAGCAGCTTAGCGGGAGGGCAATCCTACGAGCAGTACTTC	TRBD2	TRBV7-2	TRBJ2-7	-
CASSYGGASTDTQYF	TGTGCCAGCAGTTACGGCGGGGCCAGCACAGATACGCAGTATTTT	-	TRBV6-5	TRBJ2-3	-
CASSLPSRHWAAYF	TGTGCCAGCAGCCTACCCAGCCGCCACTGGGCAGCGTACTTC	-	TRBV28	TRBJ2-7	-
CASSLGQGSGNTIYF	TGTGCCAGCAGCTTAGGACAGGGATCTGGAAACACCATATATTTT	TRBD1	TRBV7-8	TRBJ1-3	once
CASGSDRPLKGYTF	TGCGCCAGCGGGTCAGACAGGCCGCTAAAAGGCTACACCTTC	-	TRBV5-1	TRBJ1-2	-
CASSPDRKQYF	TGTGCCAGCAGTCCTGACAGGAAGCAGTACTTC	-	TRBV5-5	TRBJ2-7	few
CASSPGLYEQYF	TGCGCCAGCTCTCCCGGGTTATACGAGCAGTACTTC	-	TRBV5-1	TRBJ2-7	once
CAWCRDRDHNEQFF	TGTGCCTGGTGCCGGGACAGGGACCACAATGAGCAGTTCTTC	TRBD1	TRBV30	TRBJ2-1	-